This TCR beta chain was captured in a study of shared clonotypes between healthy human individuals. For the study at large: For every donor, three CD4 naive, three CD4 memory, two CD8 naive and one CD8 memory plates were used. Study-wide points: The donor pool, a small one, limited the genetic and exposure-history diversity represented. Non-shared clonotypes were found to have lower generation probabilities than the clonotypes that were shared by all four of the sorted-subset donors.

Looked up from germline, CDR1 is SEHNR and CDR2 is FQNEAQ (reference sequence). The CDR3 has 13 residues. Trimming took off 1 base at V and 3 bases at J, with 7 bases between the two ends. Note on this clone: Its antigen is unidentified. Other DNA variants within this sample encode the same CDR3.

CD45RO-negative, CCR7-positively selected cells formed the naive CD8 fraction, excluding terminally differentiated effector memory CD45RA+ cells. The method was immunoSEQ multiplex PCR; TCRdb's version includes in-frame clones alone and lacks a portion of them. The data hold more than 2 million clones, with around 93% observed a single time. J is TRBJ2-7 and V is TRBV7-9; D not certain. Sequenced: naive CD8+ T cells from PBMCs. This TCR was sampled from a man younger than 35 in good health. Some clones in this sample may be carry-over from other donors' samples. This chain's CDR3 is CASSLGRDYEQYF. Written as DNA, the CDR3 is TGTGCCAGCAGCTTAGGTAGGGACTACGAGCAGTACTTC.